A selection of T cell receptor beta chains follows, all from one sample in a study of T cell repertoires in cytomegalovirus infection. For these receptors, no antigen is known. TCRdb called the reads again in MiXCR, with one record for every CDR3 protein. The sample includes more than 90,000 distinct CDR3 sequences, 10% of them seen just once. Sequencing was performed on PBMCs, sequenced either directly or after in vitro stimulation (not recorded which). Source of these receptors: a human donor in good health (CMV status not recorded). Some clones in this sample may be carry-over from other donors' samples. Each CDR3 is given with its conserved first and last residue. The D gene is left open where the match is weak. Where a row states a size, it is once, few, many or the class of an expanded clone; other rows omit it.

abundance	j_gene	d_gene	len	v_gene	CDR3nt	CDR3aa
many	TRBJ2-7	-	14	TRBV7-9	TGTGCCAGCAGCTTAGCGCGTCGCTCCTACGAGCAGTACTTC	CASSLARRSYEQYF
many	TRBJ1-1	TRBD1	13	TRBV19	TGTGCCAGTAGTATACAACAGGGGGGTGAAGCTTTCTTT	CASSIQQGGEAFF
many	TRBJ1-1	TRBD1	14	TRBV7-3	TGTGCCAGCAGCCCACAGGGGGCTTTCGCTGAAGCTTTCTTT	CASSPQGAFAEAFF
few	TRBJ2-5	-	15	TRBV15	TGTGCCACCAGCAGAGATCCCCTCCAACAAGAGACCCAGTACTTC	CATSRDPLQQETQYF
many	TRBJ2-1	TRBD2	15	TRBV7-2	TGTGCCAGCAGCTTAGAGGGACTAGGAGGCAATGAGCAGTTCTTC	CASSLEGLGGNEQFF
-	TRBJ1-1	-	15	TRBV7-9	TGTGCCAGCAGCTTTCCCGGGGTGGCGAACACTGAAGCTTTCTTT	CASSFPGVANTEAFF
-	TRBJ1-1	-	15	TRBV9	TGTGCCAGCAGCGGGGGGCAGGGACCTTACACTGAAGCTTTCTTT	CASSGGQGPYTEAFF
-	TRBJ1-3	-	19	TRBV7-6	TGTGCCAGCAGCCCCACGACTTTTGGGGAGTGGGGCTCTGGAAACACCATATATTTT	CASSPTTFGEWGSGNTIYF
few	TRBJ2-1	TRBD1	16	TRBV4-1	TGCGCCAGCAGCCGCCTGACAGGGGATTCCTACAATGAGCAGTTCTTC	CASSRLTGDSYNEQFF
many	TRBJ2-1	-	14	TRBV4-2	TGTGCCAGCAGCCTGGATCTCTTGGGCAATGAGCAGTTCTTC	CASSLDLLGNEQFF
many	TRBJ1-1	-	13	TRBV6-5	TGTGCCAGCAGTTATTTGGGCAACACTGAAGCTTTCTTT	CASSYLGNTEAFF
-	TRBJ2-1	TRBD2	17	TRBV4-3	TGCGCCAGCAGCCAAGGACGACTAGCGGGGGCCTACAATGAGCAGTTCTTC	CASSQGRLAGAYNEQFF
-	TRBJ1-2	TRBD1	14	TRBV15	TGTGCCACCAGCAGGGAGGGACAGGGGTATGGCTACACCTTC	CATSREGQGYGYTF
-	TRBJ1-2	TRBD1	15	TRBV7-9	TGTGCCAGCAGCTTGGGGGGACAGCCAATGAATGGCTACACCTTC	CASSLGGQPMNGYTF
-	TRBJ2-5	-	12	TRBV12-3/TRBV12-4	TGTGCCAGCAGTTCCGGAAGGAAGACCCAGTACTTC	CASSSGRKTQYF
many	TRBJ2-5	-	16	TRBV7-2	TGTGCCAGCAGCTTAGCGGAGACACGCCGAGGAGAGACCCAGTACTTC	CASSLAETRRGETQYF
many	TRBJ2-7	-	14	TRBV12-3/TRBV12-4	TGTGCCAGCAGTTTGGGCTTTCCCCCCTACGAGCAGTACTTC	CASSLGFPPYEQYF
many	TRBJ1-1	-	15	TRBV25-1	TGTGCCAGCAGTGAATGGACGGCCGCCCTCACTGAAGCTTTCTTT	CASSEWTAALTEAFF
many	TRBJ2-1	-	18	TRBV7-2	TGTGCCAGCAGCTTAGTTCCTTCCAGCGGAGCCTACTACAATGAGCAGTTCTTC	CASSLVPSSGAYYNEQFF
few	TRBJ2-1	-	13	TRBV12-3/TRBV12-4	TGTGCCAGCGGGTGGGAGTCCTACAATGAGCAGTTCTTC	CASGWESYNEQFF
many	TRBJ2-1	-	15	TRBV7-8	TGTGCCAGCAGCTCGCGGAGGGACTCCTACAATGAGCAGTTCTTC	CASSSRRDSYNEQFF
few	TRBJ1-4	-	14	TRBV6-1	TGTGCCAGCAGTGAAAACCAGGGCAGTGAAAAACTGTTTTTT	CASSENQGSEKLFF
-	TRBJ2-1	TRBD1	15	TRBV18	TGTGCCAGCTCACCTAGGACAGGCCTGGACAATGAGCAGTTCTTC	CASSPRTGLDNEQFF
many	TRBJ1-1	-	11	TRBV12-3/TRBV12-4	TGTGCCAGCAGACTAATCACTGAAGCTTTCTTT	CASRLITEAFF
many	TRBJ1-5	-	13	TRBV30	TGTGCCTGGAGTGTAAGAGGAAATCAGCCCCAGCATTTT	CAWSVRGNQPQHF
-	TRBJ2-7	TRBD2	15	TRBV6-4	TGTGCCAGCAGTTCTATAGCGGGAGGATCGTACGAGCAGTACTTC	CASSSIAGGSYEQYF
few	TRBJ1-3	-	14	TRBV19	TGTGCCAGTAGCACCGGGAGCTCTGGAAACACCATATATTTT	CASSTGSSGNTIYF
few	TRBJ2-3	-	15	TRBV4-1	TGCGCCAGCAGCCAAGTGGGGGGGGCCACAGATACGCAGTATTTT	CASSQVGGATDTQYF
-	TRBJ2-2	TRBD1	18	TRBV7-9	TGTGCCAGCAGCTTAGGAGTCGGGGGGACAGGGGACACCGGGGAGCTGTTTTTT	CASSLGVGGTGDTGELFF
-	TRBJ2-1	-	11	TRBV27	TGTGCCAGCACCGCTACGGACTCCCTTTTCTTC	CASTATDSLFF
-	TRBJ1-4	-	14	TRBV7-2	TGTGCCAGCAGCTTAGTCGCCACAGATGAAAAACTGTTTTTT	CASSLVATDEKLFF
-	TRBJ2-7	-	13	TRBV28	TGTGCCAGTCAGGGGTCGCCCTCCTACGAGCAGTACTTC	CASQGSPSYEQYF
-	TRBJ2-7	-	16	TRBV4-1	TGCGCCAGCAGCCAAGCCACTCCCGTCCTGCCCTACGAGCAGTACTTC	CASSQATPVLPYEQYF